These 23 T cell receptor beta chains came from one sample sequenced in a study of CD8+ T cells in alopecia areata. As for treatment: oral pan-JAK inhibitor, 5-10 mg twice daily. The authors extracted RNA and reverse transcribed it into cDNA as the sequencing template. This table comes from immunoSEQ multiplex PCR, and its TCRdb copy is limited to in-frame clones, with some not included. The sample lists 150,000 to 200,000 clones; around three fifths were seen once. The specimen was CD4+ T cells sorted from blood, collected at week 24, from a patient treated with tofacitinib. The receptors were gathered from a human donor with alopecia areata.

The CDR3 sequence is CSGQGQQETQYF. CDR3 sequence (DNA): TGCAGCGGACAGGGCCAACAAGAGACCCAGTACTTC. J is TRBJ2-5 and V is TRBV29-1; 7 bases fit TRBD1. Germline values: CDR1 SQVTM, CDR2 ANQGSEA. The ends lost 7 bases at V and 2 bases at J; junction bases unmatched: 4. The CDR3 is made up of 12 amino acids. Drawing the rest from reference TRBV29-1 and TRBJ2-5, the complete variable domain is SAVISQKPSRDICQRGTSLTIQCQVDSQVTMMFWYRQQPGQSLTLIATANQGSEATYESGFVIDKFPISRPNLTFSTLTVSNMSPEDSSIYLCSGQGQQETQYFGPGTRLLVL.

The rearrangement links TRBV2 to TRBJ2-1, with a possible D match to TRBD1 (6 bases). The V end lost 6 bases, the J end lost 9 bases, and 18 bases lay between the germline ends. The CDR3 spans 14 residues. Germline V gene data show CDR1 as SNHLY and CDR2 as FYNNEI. This CDR3 is CASRPGALAVEQFF. In DNA, the CDR3 is TGTGCCAGCAGGCCAGGGGCTTTGGCTGTTGAGCAGTTCTTC.

The V gene is TRBV5-1, the J gene TRBJ2-7; D not certain. Looked up from germline, CDR1 is SGHRS and CDR2 is YFSETQ. The CDR3 has 10 amino acids. Trimming stripped 4 bases from V and 6 bases from J, with 5 bases between. CDR3 region: CASSPGEQYF. The DNA for the CDR3 is TGCGCCAGCAGCCCTGGCGAGCAGTACTTC.

Comment on this clone: Other DNA sequences within the sample encode an identical CDR3. The chain couples TRBV15 to TRBJ1-1; D might be TRBD1 (5 bases). CDR3 length equals 13 residues. The germline CDR1 and CDR2 sequences are LNHNV and YYDKDF (reference sequence). V gave up 1 base and J gave up 4 bases, with 7 bases separating them. The CDR3 DNA is TGTGCCACCAGCAGAGGGGGGACCACTGAAGCTTTCTTT. It translates to CATSRGGTTEAFF.

The chain combines TRBV2 with TRBJ2-2; D remains ambiguous. CDR3 size: 12 residues. Germline CDR1 and CDR2: SNHLY and FYNNEI. Trimming stripped 4 bases from V and 3 bases from J, with 3 bases between. In DNA, the CDR3 is TGTGCCAGCAGTGCTTACACCGGGGAGCTGTTTTTT. It specifies CASSAYTGELFF.

The chain is built from TRBV7-2 and TRBJ1-2; no definite D call. This CDR3 is 13 amino acids long. V dropped 8 bases and J dropped 8 bases, with 18 bases sitting between them. The V gene's germline CDR1 is SGHTA and CDR2 FQGNSA. The CDR3 loop is CASSSAKLQGYTF. CDR3 DNA: TGTGCCAGCTCATCGGCCAAACTCCAAGGCTACACCTTC. Using reference TRBV7-2 and TRBJ1-2 for the parts outside the CDR3, the full variable domain is GAGVSQSPSNKVTEKGKDVELRCDPISGHTALYWYRQSLGQGLEFLIYFQGNSAPDKSGLPSDRFSAERTGGSVSTLTIQRTQQEDSAVYLCASSSAKLQGYTFGSGTRLTVV.

V gene TRBV29-1 combines with J gene TRBJ2-7, with 7 bases matching TRBD1. Looked up from germline, CDR1 is SQVTM and CDR2 is ANQGSEA. The CDR3 has 15 amino acids. J gave up 6 bases and V 1 base, and 12 bases lay outside the gene matches. The CDR3 DNA reads TGCAGCGTTGAAGTCGTAGGTTTGCCAGGGGGCGAGCAGTACTTC. As protein: CSVEVVGLPGGEQYF.

This rearrangement joins TRBV6-5 to TRBJ2-7; D is possibly TRBD1 (6 bases). In germline, CDR1 is MNHEY, CDR2 SVGAGI. CDR3 length: 13 residues. Deletions cut 7 bases from V and 6 bases from J, with 16 bases between. Here the CDR3 reads CASKRTVGGEQYF. The DNA for the CDR3 is TGTGCCAGCAAGCGGACAGTAGGGGGCGAGCAGTACTTC.

This chain connects TRBV30 to TRBJ1-1; D call uncertain. Germline CDR1 and CDR2: GTSNPN and SVGIG (reference sequence). Trimming removed 5 bases at V and 0 bases at J, with 10 bases between. The CDR3 extends over 13 amino acids. DNA of the CDR3: TGTGCCTGGGGAAGAGTGATGAACACTGAAGCTTTCTTT. Protein sequence: CAWGRVMNTEAFF.

This clone was detected only a few times. V usage is TRBV6-6 and J usage is TRBJ2-2; D not resolved. V was shortened by 6 bases and J by 4 bases, with 6 bases between the two germline ends. The CDR3 contains 12 residues. Germline CDR1 reads MNHNY; CDR2 reads SVGAGI (reference sequence). Here the CDR3 reads CASSLFTGELFF. The CDR3 DNA reads TGTGCCAGCAGCTTGTTCACCGGGGAGCTGTTTTTT.

CDR3: CATSRVGLAGKETQYF. The CDR3 coding sequence is TGTGCCACCAGCAGAGTTGGGCTAGCGGGGAAAGAGACCCAGTACTTC. This sequence joins TRBV15 and TRBJ2-5, with 9 positions matching TRBD2. Germline lookup yields CDR1 LNHNV and CDR2 YYDKDF (reference sequence). The CDR3 consists of 16 residues. Germline trimming cut 1 base from V and 3 bases from J; bases unmatched to any gene: 6.

This chain joins TRBV29-1 and TRBJ2-1; D possibly corresponds to TRBD1 (5 bases). CDR1 SQVTM and CDR2 ANQGSEA come from the germline V gene. Deletions cut 1 base from V and 1 base from J, with 14 bases between. The CDR3 is made up of 16 amino acids. This chain's CDR3 is CSVEVFGAVSYNEQFF. CDR3 nucleotides: TGCAGCGTTGAAGTTTTTGGGGCGGTATCCTACAATGAGCAGTTCTTC.

The gene calls are TRBV29-1 and TRBJ1-1; maybe TRBD1 (6 bases). The germline gives CDR1 SQVTM, CDR2 ANQGSEA. The CDR3 covers 13 residues. Trimming removed 7 bases from V and 0 bases from J, with 12 bases in between. The CDR3 here is CSAGQKVNTEAFF. In DNA form, the CDR3 reads TGCAGCGCCGGACAGAAAGTGAACACTGAAGCTTTCTTT.

The rearrangement joins TRBV30 to TRBJ1-2; tentative D call: TRBD1 (5 bases). The CDR3 spans 12 residues. The ends were cut back, 4 bases at V and 7 bases at J, with 13 bases in the middle. Looked up from germline, CDR1 is GTSNPN and CDR2 is SVGIG (reference sequence). Written as DNA, the CDR3 is TGTGCCTGGATATCAGGGAAGGGTGGCTACACCTTC. Translated, it gives CAWISGKGGYTF.

The chain recombines TRBV19 with TRBJ1-2; 8 positions agree with TRBD1. Losses at the gene ends were 7 bases for V and 6 bases for J; bases not matched to a gene: 10. CDR1 LNHDA and CDR2 SQIVND come from the germline V gene (reference sequence). The CDR3 is 14 amino acids. CDR3 coding DNA: TGTGCCAGTACCCGAGGACAGGGAGTGGATGGCTACACCTTC. It specifies CASTRGQGVDGYTF.

The chain joins TRBV6-6 to TRBJ2-1; tentative D call: TRBD1 (5 bases). Germline CDR1 and CDR2: MNHNY and SVGAGI (reference sequence). The CDR3 totals 15 residues. Trimming removed 2 bases from V and 8 bases from J, with 16 bases in between. Written as DNA, the CDR3 is TGTGCCAGCAGTTACACACCTTCGCAGGGCCATGAGCAGTTCTTC. This codes for CASSYTPSQGHEQFF.

The V gene is TRBV7-9, the J gene TRBJ2-7; D call uncertain. Germline values: CDR1 SEHNR, CDR2 FQNEAQ (reference sequence). With 4 bases removed from V and 6 bases from J, the gap between germline ends came to 16 bases. The CDR3 sequence is 14 residues long. The CDR3 sequence: CASSSGSSLLEQYF. The CDR3, as DNA: TGTGCCAGCAGCTCCGGCAGTAGCTTGCTCGAGCAGTACTTC.

The chain employs TRBV7-8 and TRBJ1-4; maybe TRBD1 (6 bases). Germline CDR1 SGHVS, CDR2 FQNEAQ. Trimming cost V 1 base and J 8 bases, with 8 bases left between them. The CDR3 contains 13 residues. CDR3 in amino acids: CASSLDRAEKLFF. The CDR3 DNA reads as TGTGCCAGCAGCTTAGACAGGGCAGAAAAACTGTTTTTT.

The chain employs TRBV5-1 and TRBJ2-1; D unresolved. CDR3 size: 15 residues. Trimming shortened V by 4 bases and J by 2 bases, and 13 bases separated the two germline ends. Germline V lookup: CDR1 SGHRS, CDR2 YFSETQ. The CDR3 protein is CASSTILEPYNEQFF. Written as DNA, the CDR3 is TGCGCCAGCAGCACCATCCTAGAGCCCTACAATGAGCAGTTCTTC.

In its sample, this clone was seen once. V is TRBV5-1 and J is TRBJ2-2; TRBD2 might be the D (6 bases). The CDR3 runs to 17 residues. Trimming took 0 bases from V and 1 from J, leaving 13 bases between them. Germline V CDR1 and CDR2: SGHRS, YFSETQ. The CDR3 nucleotides read TGCGCCAGCAGCTTGGCCGGCGTCGGGGGGAACACCGGGGAGCTGTTTTTT. Translated, it gives CASSLAGVGGNTGELFF.

The CDR3 nucleotides are TGTGCCAGCAGCCAAGATCATGGGGGTTCCTATAATTCACCCCTCCACTTT. The encoded protein is CASSQDHGGSYNSPLHF. The rearrangement uses TRBV14 and TRBJ1-6; D may be TRBD1 (5 bases). Trimming removed 0 bases at V and 1 base at J, with 10 bases between. The germline V gene encodes CDR1 SGHDN and CDR2 FVKESK. CDR3 length equals 17 residues.

As DNA, the CDR3 is TGCGCCAGCAGCTTTCGGGACCCTCTACACGAGCAGTACTTC. Encoded protein: CASSFRDPLHEQYF. The chain has TRBV5-1 and TRBJ2-7; D might be TRBD1 or TRBD2, each matching 5 bases. This CDR3 has 14 residues. From germline, CDR1 is SGHRS and CDR2 YFSETQ. The germline V and J ends were trimmed by 2 bases and 5 bases, with 14 bases remaining between them.

CDR3 DNA: TGCAGCGTTGGGGTTCCTGGAAACACCATATATTTT. It translates to CSVGVPGNTIYF. This chain connects TRBV29-1 to TRBJ1-3; no reliable D call. The CDR3 loop spans 12 amino acids. With 4 bases removed from V and 2 bases from J, the gap between germline ends came to 6 bases. The germline CDR1 and CDR2 sequences are SQVTM and ANQGSEA.